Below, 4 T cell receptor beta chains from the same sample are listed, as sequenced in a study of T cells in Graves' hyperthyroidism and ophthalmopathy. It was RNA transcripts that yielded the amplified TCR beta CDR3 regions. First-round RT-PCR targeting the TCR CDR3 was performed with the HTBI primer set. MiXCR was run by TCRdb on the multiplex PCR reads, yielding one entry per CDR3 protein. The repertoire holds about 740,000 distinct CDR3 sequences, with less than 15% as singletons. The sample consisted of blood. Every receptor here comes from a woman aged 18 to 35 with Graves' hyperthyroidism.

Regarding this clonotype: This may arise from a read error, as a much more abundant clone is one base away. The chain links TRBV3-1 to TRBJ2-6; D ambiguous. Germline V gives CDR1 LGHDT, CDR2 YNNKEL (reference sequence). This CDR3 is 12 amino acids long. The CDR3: CASSSTANALTF. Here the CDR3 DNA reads TGTGCCAGCAGCTCTACAGCCAACGCCCTGACTTTC.

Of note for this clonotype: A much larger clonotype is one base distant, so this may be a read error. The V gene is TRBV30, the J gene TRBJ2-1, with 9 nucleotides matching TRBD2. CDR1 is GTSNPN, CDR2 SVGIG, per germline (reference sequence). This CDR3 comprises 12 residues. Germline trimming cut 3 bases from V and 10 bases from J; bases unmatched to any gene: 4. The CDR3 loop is CAWRGTSREQFF. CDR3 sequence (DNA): TGTGCCTGGAGAGGGACTAGCAGGGAGCAGTTCTTC.

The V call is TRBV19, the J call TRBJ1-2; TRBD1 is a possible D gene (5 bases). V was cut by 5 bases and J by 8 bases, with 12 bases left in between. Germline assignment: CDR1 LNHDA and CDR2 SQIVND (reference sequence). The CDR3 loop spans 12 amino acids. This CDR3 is CASSPDKDGYTF. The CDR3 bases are TGTGCCAGTAGTCCGGACAAGGACGGCTACACCTTC. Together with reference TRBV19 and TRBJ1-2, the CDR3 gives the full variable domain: DGGITQSPKYLFRKEGQNVTLSCEQNLNHDAMYWYRQDPGQGLRLIYYSQIVNDFQKGDIAEGYSVSREKKESFPLTVTSAQKNPTAFYLCASSPDKDGYTFGSGTRLTVV.

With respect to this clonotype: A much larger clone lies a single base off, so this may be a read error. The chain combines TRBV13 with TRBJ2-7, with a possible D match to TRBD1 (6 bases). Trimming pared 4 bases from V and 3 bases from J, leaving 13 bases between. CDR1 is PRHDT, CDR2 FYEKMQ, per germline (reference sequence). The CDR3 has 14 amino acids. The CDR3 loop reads CASSSSRDNYEQYF. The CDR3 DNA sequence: TGTGCCAGCAGCTCCTCCCGGGACAACTACGAGCAGTACTTC.